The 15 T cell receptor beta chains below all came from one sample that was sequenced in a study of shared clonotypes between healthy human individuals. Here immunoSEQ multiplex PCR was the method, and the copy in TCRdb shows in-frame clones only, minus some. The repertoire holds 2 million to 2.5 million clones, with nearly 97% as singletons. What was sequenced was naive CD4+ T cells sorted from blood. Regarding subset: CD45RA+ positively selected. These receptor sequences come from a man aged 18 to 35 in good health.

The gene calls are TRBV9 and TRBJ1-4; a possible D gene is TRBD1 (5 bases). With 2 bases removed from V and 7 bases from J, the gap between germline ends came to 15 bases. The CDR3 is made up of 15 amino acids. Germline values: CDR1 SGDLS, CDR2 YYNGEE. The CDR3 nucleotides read TGTGCCAGCAGCGTGGGTTGGGGGGAAGGTGAAAAACTGTTTTTT. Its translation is CASSVGWGEGEKLFF.

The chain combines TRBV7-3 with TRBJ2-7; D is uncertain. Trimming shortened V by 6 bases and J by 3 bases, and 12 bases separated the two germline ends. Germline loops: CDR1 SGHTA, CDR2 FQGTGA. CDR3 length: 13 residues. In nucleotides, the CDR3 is TGTGCCAGCAGTGATGGCACGAGCTACGAGCAGTACTTC. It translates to CASSDGTSYEQYF. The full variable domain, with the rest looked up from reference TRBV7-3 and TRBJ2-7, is GAGVSQTPSNKVTEKGKYVELRCDPISGHTALYWYRQSLGQGPEFLIYFQGTGAADDSGLPNDRFFAVRPEGSVSTLKIQRTERGDSAVYLCASSDGTSYEQYFGPGTRLTVT.

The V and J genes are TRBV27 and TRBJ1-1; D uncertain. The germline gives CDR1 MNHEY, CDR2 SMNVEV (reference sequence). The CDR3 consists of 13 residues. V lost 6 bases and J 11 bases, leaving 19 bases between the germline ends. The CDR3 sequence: CASSPNVGSGAFF. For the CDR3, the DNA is TGTGCCAGCAGCCCTAACGTGGGGTCCGGGGCTTTCTTT.

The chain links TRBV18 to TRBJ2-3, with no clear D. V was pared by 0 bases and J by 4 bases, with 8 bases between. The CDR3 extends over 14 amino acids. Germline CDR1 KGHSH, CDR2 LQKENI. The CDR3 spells CASSPPSLPDTQYF. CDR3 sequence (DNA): TGTGCCAGCTCACCACCGTCCCTCCCAGATACGCAGTATTTT.

In DNA form, the CDR3 reads TGTGCCAGCAGCGCAGCAGGGCGGGACACAGATACGCAGTATTTT. Amino acids: CASSAAGRDTDTQYF. This sequence joins TRBV7-8 and TRBJ2-3; D perhaps matches TRBD2 (6 bases). Germline V gene lookup returns CDR1 SGHVS and CDR2 FQNEAQ. The CDR3 is 15 amino acids. V dropped 5 bases and J dropped 2 bases, with 14 bases sitting between them.

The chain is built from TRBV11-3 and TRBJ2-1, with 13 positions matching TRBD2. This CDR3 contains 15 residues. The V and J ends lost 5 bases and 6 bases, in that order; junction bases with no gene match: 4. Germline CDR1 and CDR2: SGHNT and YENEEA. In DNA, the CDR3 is TGTGCCAGCAGCCCAACTAGCGGGGGGGCCAATGAGCAGTTCTTC. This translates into CASSPTSGGANEQFF.

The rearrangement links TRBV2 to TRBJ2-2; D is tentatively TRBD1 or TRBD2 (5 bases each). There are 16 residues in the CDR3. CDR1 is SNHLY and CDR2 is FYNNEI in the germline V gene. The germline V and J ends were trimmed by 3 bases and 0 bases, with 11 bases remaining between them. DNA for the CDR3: TGTGCCAGCAGTGATTGGGGGTCCGCGAACACCGGGGAGCTGTTTTTT. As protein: CASSDWGSANTGELFF.

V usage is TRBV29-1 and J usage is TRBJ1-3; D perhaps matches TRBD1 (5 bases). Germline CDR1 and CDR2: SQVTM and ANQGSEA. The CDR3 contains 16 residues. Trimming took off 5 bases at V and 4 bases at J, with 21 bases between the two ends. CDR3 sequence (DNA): TGCAGCGTTTGGGGAGGCAGGGAGAAATCCGGAAACACCATATATTTT. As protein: CSVWGGREKSGNTIYF.

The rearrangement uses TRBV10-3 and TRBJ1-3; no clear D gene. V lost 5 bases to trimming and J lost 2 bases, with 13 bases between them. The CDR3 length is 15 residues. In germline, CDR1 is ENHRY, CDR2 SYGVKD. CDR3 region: CAISRGIGTGNTIYF. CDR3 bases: TGTGCCATCAGTCGCGGTATTGGGACTGGAAACACCATATATTTT.

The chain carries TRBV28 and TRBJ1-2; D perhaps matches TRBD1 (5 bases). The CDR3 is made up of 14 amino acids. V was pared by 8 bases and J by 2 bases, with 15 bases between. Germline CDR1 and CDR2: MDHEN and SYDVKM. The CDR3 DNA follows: TGTGCCAGCTTCTACAGGACGTCGAACTATGGCTACACCTTC. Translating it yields CASFYRTSNYGYTF.

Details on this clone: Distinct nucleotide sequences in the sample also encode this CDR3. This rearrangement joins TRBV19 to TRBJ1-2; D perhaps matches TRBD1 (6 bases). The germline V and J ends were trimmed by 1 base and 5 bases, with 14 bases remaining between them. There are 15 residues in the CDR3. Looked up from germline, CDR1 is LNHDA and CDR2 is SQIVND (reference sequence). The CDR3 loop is CASSIVAGDRYGYTF. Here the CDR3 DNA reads TGTGCCAGTAGTATAGTGGCAGGGGATCGGTATGGCTACACCTTC.

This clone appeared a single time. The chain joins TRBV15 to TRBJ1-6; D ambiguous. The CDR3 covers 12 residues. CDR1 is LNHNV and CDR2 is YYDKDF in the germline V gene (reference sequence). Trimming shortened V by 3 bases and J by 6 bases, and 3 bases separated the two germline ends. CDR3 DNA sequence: TGTGCCACCAGCAGCTTTAATTCACCCCTCCACTTT. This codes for CATSSFNSPLHF. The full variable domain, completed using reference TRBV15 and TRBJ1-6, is DAMVIQNPRYQVTQFGKPVTLSCSQTLNHNVMYWYQQKSSQAPKLLFHYYDKDFNNEADTPDNFQSRRPNTSFCFLDIRSPGLGDTAMYLCATSSFNSPLHFGNGTRLTVT.

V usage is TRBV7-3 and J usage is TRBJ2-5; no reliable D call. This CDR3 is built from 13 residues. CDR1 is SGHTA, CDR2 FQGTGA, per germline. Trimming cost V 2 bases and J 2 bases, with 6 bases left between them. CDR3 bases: TGTGCCAGCAGCTTATTCGGGCAAGAGACCCAGTACTTC. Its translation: CASSLFGQETQYF.

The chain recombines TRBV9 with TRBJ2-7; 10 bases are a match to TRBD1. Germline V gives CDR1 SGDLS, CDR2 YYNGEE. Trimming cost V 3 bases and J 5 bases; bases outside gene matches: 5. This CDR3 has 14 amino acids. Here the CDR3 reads CASSATGGLHEQYF. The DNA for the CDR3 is TGTGCCAGCAGCGCGACAGGGGGCTTACACGAGCAGTACTTC.

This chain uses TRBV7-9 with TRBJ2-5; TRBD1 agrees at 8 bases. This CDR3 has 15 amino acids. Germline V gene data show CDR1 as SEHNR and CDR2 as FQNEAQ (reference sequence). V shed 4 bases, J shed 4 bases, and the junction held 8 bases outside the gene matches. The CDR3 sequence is CASSSTQGAGETQYF. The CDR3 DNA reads TGTGCCAGCAGCTCAACCCAGGGGGCAGGAGAGACCCAGTACTTC. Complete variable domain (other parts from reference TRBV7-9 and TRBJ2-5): DTGVSQNPRHKITKRGQNVTFRCDPISEHNRLYWYRQTLGQGPEFLTYFQNEAQLEKSRLLSDRFSAERPKGSFSTLEIQRTEQGDSAMYLCASSSTQGAGETQYFGPGTRLLVL.